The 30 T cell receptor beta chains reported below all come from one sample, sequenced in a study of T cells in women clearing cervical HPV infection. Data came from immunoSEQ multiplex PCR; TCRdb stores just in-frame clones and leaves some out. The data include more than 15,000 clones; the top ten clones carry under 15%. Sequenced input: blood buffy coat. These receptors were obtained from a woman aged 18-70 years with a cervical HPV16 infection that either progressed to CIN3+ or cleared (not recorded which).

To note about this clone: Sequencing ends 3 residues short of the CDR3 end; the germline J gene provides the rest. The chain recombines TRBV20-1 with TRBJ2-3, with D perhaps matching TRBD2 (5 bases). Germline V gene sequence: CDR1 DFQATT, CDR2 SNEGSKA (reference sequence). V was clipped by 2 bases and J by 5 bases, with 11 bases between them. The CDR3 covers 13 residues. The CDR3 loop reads CSARLTEGDTQYF. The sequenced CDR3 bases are TGCAGTGCTAGATTAACCGAGGGAGATACG.

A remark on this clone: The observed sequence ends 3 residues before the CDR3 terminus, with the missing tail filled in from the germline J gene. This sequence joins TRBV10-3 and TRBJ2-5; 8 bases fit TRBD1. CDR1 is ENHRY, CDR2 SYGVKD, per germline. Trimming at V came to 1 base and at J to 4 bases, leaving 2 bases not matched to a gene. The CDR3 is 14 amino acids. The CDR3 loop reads CAISEFGQGETQYF. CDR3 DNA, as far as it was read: TGTGCCATCAGTGAGTTTGGACAGGGAGAGACC.

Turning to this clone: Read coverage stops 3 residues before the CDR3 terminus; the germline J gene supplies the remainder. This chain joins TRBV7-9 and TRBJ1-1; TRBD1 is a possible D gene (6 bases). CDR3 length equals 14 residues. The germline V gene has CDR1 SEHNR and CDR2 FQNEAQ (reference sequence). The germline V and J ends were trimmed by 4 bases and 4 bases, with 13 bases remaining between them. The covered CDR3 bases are TGTGCCAGCAGCTCAGGCTACAGGGCCACTGAA. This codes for CASSSGYRATE. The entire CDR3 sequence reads CASSSGYRATEAFF.

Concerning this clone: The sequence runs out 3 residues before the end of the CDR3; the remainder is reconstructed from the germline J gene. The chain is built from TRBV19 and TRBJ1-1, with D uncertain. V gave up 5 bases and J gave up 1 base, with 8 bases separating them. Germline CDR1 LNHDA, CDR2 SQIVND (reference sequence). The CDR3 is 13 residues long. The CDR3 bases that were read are TGTGCCAGTAGTCAGCAGGAGAACACTGAA. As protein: CASSQQENTE. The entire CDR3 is CASSQQENTEAFF.

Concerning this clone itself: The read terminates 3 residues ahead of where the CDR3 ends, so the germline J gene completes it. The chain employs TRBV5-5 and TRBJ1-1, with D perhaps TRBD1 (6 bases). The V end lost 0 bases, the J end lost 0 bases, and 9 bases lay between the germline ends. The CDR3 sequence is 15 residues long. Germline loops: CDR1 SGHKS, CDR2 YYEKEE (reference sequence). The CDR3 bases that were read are TGTGCCAGCAGCTTGGAAGGACAGTTGAACACTGAA. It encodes CASSLEGQLNTE. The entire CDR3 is CASSLEGQLNTEAFF. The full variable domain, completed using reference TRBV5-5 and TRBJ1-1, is DAGVTQSPTHLIKTRGQQVTLRCSPISGHKSVSWYQQVLGQGPQFIFQYYEKEERGRGNFPDRFSARQFPNYSSELNVNALLLGDSALYLCASSLEGQLNTEAFFGQGTRLTVV.

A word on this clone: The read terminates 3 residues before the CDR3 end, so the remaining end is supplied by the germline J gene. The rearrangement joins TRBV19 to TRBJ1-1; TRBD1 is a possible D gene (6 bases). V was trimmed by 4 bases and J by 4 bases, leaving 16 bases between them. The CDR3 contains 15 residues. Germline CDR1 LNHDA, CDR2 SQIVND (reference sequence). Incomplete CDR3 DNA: TGTGCCAGTAGTAGAGTCTCCAGGGGATTCACTGAA. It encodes CASSRVSRGFTE. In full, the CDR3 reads CASSRVSRGFTEAFF.

CDR3 protein: CASSQSGTGVGNTIYF. Incomplete CDR3 DNA: TGCGCCAGCAGCCAGTCCGGGACAGGGGTTGGAAACACC. The V call is TRBV4-1, the J call TRBJ1-3, with 10 positions matching TRBD1. The DNA ends 3 residues before the CDR3 does, and the rest of the CDR3 is filled in from the germline J gene. The CDR3 totals 16 residues. V dropped 3 bases and J dropped 3; count of bases not matched to a gene: 5. Germline V CDR1 and CDR2: MGHRA, YSYEKL.

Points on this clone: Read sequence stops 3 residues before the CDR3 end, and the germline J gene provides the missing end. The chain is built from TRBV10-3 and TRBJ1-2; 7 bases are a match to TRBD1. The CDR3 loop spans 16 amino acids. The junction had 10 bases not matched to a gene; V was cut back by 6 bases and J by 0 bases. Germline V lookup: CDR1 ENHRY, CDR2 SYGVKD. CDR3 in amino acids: CAIRAPGQSANYGYTF. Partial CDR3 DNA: TGTGCCATCAGAGCGCCGGGACAGTCGGCTAACTATGGC.

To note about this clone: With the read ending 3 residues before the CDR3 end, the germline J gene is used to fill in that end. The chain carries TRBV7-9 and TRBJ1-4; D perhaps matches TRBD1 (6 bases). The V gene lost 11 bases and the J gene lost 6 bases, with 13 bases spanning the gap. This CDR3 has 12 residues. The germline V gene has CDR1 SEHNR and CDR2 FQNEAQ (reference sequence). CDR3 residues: CAGGAGDEKLFF. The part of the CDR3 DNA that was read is TGTGCCGGAGGGGCAGGGGATGAAAAA.

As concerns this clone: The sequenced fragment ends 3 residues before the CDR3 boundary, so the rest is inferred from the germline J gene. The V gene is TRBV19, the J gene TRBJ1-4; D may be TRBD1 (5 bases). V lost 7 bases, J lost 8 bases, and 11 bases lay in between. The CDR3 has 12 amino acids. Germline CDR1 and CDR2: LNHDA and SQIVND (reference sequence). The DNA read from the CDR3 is TGTGCCAGTAAGCAGGGTGACGAAAAA. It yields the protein CASKQGDEK. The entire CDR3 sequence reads CASKQGDEKLFF.

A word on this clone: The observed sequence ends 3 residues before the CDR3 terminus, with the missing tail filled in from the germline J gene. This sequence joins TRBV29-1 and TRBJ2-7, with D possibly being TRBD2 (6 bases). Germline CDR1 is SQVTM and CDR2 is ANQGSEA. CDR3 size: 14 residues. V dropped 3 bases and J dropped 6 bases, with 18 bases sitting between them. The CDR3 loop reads CSVDSGTQGSEQYF. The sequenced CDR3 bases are TGCAGCGTTGATTCCGGGACTCAGGGTTCCGAG.

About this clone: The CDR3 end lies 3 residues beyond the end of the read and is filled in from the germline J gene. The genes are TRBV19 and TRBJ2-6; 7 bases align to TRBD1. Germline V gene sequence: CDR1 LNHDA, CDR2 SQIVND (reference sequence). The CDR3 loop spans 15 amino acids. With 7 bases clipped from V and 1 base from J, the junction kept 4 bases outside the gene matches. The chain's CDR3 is CASIKTGSGANVLTF. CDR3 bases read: TGTGCCAGTATCAAGACAGGGTCTGGGGCCAACGTC.

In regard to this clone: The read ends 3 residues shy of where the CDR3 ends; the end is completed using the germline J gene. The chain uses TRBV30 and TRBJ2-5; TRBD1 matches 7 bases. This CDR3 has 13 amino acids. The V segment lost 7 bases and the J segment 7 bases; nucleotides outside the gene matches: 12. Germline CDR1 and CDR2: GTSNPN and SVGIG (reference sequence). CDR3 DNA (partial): TGTGCCTTAGATTACAGGGGCCGCCGGACC. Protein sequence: CALDYRGRRT. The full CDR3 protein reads CALDYRGRRTQYF.

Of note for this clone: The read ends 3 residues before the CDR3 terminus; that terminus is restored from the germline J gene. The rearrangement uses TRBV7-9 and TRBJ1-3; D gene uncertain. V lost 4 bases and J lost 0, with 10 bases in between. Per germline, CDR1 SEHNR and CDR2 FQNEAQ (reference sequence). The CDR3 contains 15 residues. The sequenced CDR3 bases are TGTGCCAGCAGCTCCATAGATTTCTCTGGAAACACC. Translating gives CASSSIDFSGNT. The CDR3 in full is CASSSIDFSGNTIYF.

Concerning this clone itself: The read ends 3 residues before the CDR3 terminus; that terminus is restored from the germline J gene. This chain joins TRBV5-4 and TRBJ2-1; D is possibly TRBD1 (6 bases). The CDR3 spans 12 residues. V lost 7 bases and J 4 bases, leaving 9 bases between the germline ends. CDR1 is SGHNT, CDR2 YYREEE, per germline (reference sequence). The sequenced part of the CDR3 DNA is TGTGCCAGCGGGACACAGTACAATGAG. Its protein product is CASGTQYNE. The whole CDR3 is CASGTQYNEQFF.

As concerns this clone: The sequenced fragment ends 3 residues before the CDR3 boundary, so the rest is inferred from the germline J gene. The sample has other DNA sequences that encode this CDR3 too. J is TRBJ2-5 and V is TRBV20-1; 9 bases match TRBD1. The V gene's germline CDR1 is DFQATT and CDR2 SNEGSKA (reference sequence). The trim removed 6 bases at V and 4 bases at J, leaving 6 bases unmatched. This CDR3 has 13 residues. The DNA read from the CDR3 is TGCAGTGCCCCAAAGGGACAGGGAGAGACC. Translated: CSAPKGQGET. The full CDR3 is CSAPKGQGETQYF.

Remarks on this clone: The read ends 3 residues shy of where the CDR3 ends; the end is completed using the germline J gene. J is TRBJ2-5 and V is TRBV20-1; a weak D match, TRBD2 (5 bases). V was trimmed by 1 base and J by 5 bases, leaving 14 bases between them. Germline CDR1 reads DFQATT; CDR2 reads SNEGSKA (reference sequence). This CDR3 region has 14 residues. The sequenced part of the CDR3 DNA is TGCAGTGCTAGAGTGGACTCCGCGGCGGAGACC. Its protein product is CSARVDSAAET. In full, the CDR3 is CSARVDSAAETQYF.

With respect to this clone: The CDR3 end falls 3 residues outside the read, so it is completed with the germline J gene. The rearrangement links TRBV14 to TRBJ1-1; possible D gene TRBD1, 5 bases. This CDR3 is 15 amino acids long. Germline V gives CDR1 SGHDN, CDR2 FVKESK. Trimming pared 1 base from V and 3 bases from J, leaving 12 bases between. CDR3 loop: CASSQARGGYTEAFF. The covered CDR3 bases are TGTGCCAGCAGCCAAGCGCGGGGGGGTTACACTGAA.

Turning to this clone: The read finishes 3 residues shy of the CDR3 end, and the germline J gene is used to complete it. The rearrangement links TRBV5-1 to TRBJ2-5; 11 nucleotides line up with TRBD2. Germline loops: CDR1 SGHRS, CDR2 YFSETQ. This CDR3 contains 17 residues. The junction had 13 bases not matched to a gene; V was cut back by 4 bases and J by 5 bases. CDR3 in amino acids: CASSPVTRTSGSETQYF. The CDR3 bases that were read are TGCGCCAGCAGCCCGGTCACTAGGACTAGCGGGTCGGAGACC. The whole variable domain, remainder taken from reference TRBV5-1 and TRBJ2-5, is KAGVTQTPRYLIKTRGQQVTLSCSPISGHRSVSWYQQTPGQGLQFLFEYFSETQRNKGNFPGRFSGRQFSNSRSEMNVSTLELGDSALYLCASSPVTRTSGSETQYFGPGTRLLVL.

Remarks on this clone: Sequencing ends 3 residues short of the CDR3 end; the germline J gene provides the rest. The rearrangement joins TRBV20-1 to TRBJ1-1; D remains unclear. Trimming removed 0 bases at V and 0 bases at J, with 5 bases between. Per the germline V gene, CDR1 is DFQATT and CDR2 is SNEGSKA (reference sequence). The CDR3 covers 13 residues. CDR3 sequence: CSARDSMNTEAFF. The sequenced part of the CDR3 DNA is TGCAGTGCTAGAGATAGCATGAACACTGAA.

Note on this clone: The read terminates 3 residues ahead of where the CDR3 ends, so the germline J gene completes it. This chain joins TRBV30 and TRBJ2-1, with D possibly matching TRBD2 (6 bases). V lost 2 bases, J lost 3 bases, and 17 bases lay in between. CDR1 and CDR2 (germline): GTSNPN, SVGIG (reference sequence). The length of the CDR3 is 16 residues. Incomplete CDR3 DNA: TGTGCCTGGAGTCCCGGCGGGGCAGAGATCTACAATGAG. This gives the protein CAWSPGGAEIYNE. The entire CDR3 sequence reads CAWSPGGAEIYNEQFF.

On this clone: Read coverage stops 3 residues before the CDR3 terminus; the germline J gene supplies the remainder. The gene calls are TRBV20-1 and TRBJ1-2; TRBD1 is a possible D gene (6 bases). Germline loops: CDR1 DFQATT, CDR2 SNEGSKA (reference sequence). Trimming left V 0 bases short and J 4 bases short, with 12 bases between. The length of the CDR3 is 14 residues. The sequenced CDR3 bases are TGCAGTGCTAGAGACCCGGACAGCTCCTATGGC. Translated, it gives CSARDPDSSYG. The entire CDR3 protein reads CSARDPDSSYGYTF.

The CDR3 bases that were read are TGTGCCAGCAGCTTAAATCAGGGAAGCGCTGGC. Translated: CASSLNQGSAG. The entire CDR3 reads CASSLNQGSAGYTF. V and J are TRBV7-9 and TRBJ1-2; TRBD1 might be the D (5 bases). The CDR3 extends 3 residues past the end of the read, so its final part is completed from the germline J gene. Germline V gives CDR1 SEHNR, CDR2 FQNEAQ (reference sequence). With 2 bases removed from V and 7 bases from J, the gap between germline ends came to 14 bases. The CDR3 contains 14 residues.

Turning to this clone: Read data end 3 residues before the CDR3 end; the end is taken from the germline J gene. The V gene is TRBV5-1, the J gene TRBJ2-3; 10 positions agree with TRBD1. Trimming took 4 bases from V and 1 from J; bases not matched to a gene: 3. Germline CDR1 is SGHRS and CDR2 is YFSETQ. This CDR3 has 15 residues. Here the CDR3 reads CASSVGTGGTDTQYF. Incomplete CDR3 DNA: TGCGCCAGCAGCGTCGGGACAGGGGGCACAGATACG.

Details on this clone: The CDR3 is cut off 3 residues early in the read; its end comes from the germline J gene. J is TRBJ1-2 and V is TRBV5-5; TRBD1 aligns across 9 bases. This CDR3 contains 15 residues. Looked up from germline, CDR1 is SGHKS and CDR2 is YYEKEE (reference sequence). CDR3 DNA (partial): TGTGCCAGCCTACGCTCGGGACAGGGTTCCTACGAC. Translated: CASLRSGQGSYD. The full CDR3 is CASLRSGQGSYDYTF.

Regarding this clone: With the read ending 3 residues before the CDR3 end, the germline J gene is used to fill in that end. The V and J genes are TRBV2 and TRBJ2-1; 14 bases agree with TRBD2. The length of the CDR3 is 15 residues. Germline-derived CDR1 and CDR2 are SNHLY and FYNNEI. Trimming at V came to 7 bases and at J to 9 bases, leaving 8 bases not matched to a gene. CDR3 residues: CASTRLAGGQGEQFF. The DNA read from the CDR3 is TGTGCCAGCACCCGACTAGCGGGGGGGCAGGGTGAG.

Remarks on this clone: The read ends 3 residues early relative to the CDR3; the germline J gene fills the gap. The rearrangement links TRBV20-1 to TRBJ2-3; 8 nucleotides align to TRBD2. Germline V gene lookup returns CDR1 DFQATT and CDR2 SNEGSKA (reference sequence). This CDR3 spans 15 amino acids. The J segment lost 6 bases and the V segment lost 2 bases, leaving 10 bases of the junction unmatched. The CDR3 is CSARPGGGGRDTQYF. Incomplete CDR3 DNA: TGCAGTGCTAGACCAGGCGGCGGGGGGCGGGATACG.

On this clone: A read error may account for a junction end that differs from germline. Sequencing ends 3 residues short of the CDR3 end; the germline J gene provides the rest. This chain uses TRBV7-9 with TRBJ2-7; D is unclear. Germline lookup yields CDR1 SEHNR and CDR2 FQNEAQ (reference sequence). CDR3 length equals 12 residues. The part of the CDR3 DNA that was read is TGTTCCAGCAGCTCAGACTCATACGAG. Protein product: CSSSSDSYE. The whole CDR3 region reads CSSSSDSYEQYF.

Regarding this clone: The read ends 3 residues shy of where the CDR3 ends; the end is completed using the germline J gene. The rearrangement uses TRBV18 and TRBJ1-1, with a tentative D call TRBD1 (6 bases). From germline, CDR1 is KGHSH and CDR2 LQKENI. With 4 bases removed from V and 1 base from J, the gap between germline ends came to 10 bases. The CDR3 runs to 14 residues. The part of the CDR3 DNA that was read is TGTGCCAGCTCACTTCAGGGGTGGAACACTGAA. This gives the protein CASSLQGWNTE. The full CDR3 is CASSLQGWNTEAFF.

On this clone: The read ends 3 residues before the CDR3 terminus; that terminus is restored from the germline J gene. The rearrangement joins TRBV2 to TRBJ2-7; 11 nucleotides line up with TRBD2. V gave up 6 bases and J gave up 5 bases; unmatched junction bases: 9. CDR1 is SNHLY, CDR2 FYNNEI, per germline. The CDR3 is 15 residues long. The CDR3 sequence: CASRPLAGGLNEQYF. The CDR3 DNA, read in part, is TGTGCCAGCAGGCCGCTAGCGGGAGGTCTAAACGAG.